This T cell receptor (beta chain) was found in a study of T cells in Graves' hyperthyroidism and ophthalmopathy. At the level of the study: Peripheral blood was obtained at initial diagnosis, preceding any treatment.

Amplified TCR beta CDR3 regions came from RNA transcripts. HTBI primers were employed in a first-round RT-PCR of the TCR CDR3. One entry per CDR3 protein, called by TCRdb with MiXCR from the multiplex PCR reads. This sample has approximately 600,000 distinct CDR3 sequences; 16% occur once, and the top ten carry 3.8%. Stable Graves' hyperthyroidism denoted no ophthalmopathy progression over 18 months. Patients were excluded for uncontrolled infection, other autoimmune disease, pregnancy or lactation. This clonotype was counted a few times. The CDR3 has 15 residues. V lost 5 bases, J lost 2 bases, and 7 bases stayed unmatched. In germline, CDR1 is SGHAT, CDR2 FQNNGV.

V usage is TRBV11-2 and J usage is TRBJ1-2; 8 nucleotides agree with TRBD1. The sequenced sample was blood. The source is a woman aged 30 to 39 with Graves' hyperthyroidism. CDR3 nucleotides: TGTGCCAGCAGCGGAGGGACAGGTCAAAACTATGGCTACACCTTC. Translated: CASSGGTGQNYGYTF.